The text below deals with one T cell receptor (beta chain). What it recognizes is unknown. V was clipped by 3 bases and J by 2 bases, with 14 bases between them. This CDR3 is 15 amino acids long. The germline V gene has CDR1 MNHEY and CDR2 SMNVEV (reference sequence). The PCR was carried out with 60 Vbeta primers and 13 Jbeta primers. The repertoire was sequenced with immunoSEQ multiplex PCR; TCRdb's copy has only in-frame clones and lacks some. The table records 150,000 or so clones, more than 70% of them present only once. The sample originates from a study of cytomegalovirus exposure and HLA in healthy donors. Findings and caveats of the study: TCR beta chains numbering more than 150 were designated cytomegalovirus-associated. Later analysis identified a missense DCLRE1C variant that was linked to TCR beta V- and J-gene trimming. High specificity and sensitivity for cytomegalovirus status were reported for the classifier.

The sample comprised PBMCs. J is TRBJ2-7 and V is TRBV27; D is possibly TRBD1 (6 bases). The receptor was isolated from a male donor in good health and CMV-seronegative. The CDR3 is CASSFTGWLAYEQYF. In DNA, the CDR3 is TGTGCCAGCAGTTTCACAGGGTGGTTGGCCTACGAGCAGTACTTC.